Following are 25 T cell receptor beta chains from one sample sequenced in a study of shared clonotypes between healthy human individuals. As defined, naive CD8 cells were CD45RO-negative and positively selected for CCR7, with terminally differentiated effector memory CD45RA+ cells excluded. Only in-frame clones appear in the TCRdb table, and some are missing; sequencing was by immunoSEQ multiplex PCR. The sample gives about 820,000 clones, 80% to 95% of which show up once; about 24% is in the top ten. Sequenced input: naive CD8+ T cells sorted from blood. Every receptor here comes from a man aged 30-40 years in good health.

This rearrangement joins TRBV7-8 to TRBJ2-3; 7 bases are shared with TRBD2. J was trimmed by 1 base and V by 5 bases; bases with no gene match: 9. The CDR3 consists of 16 residues. CDR1 is SGHVS, CDR2 FQNEAQ, per germline. CDR3 DNA sequence: TGTGCCAGCAGCAAGAGGGCGGGAGCTGGCACAGATACGCAGTATTTT. Translating it yields CASSKRAGAGTDTQYF.

The count of this clone is one. The same CDR3 can be traced to other DNA sequences in this sample. The chain carries TRBV7-9 and TRBJ2-1; D remains unclear. CDR3 length equals 11 residues. Trimming removed 5 bases from V and 7 bases from J, with 6 bases in between. Looked up from germline, CDR1 is SEHNR and CDR2 is FQNEAQ (reference sequence). The CDR3, as DNA: TGTGCCAGCAGCCCCGGAAATGAGCAGTTCTTC. It translates to CASSPGNEQFF.

This chain links TRBV19 with TRBJ2-3; 7 positions match TRBD2. Germline values: CDR1 LNHDA, CDR2 SQIVND (reference sequence). The CDR3 runs to 16 residues. Trimming took 5 bases from V and 2 from J; bases not matched to a gene: 10. The CDR3 protein is CASSSTSVIITDTQYF. CDR3 coding DNA: TGTGCCAGTAGTTCCACTAGCGTGATAATCACAGATACGCAGTATTTT. The variable domain in full, with the rest retrieved from reference TRBV19 and TRBJ2-3, is DGGITQSPKYLFRKEGQNVTLSCEQNLNHDAMYWYRQDPGQGLRLIYYSQIVNDFQKGDIAEGYSVSREKKESFPLTVTSAQKNPTAFYLCASSSTSVIITDTQYFGPGTRLTVL.

This chain links TRBV6-5 with TRBJ1-2; D is possibly TRBD1 (5 bases). The CDR3 runs to 15 residues. CDR1 and CDR2 from the germline V gene are MNHEY and SVGAGI. With 5 bases removed from V and 2 bases from J, the gap between germline ends came to 15 bases. Here the CDR3 reads CASSIGQYYNYGYTF. The CDR3 nucleotides are TGTGCCAGCAGTATAGGACAATATTACAACTATGGCTACACCTTC.

The chain has TRBV6-5 and TRBJ2-1; 9 bases match TRBD1. The V segment lost 6 bases and the J segment 3 bases; nucleotides outside the gene matches: 6. Germline-derived CDR1 and CDR2 are MNHEY and SVGAGI. The CDR3 spans 15 residues. This CDR3 reads CASSPRDRVYNEQFF. CDR3 bases: TGTGCCAGCAGCCCCCGGGACAGGGTCTACAATGAGCAGTTCTTC.

The V call is TRBV28, the J call TRBJ1-2; 8 bases are a match to TRBD1. Germline CDR1 MDHEN, CDR2 SYDVKM. V lost 9 bases, J lost 4 bases, and 22 bases stayed unmatched. This CDR3 has 18 residues. CDR3 loop: CASQGAGGRDLFLYGYTF. The CDR3 DNA sequence: TGTGCCAGTCAGGGGGCAGGGGGACGGGACTTATTCCTCTATGGCTACACCTTC.

The genes are TRBV6-1 and TRBJ2-7; the D gene is possibly TRBD1 (6 bases). The V end was cut by 2 bases, the J end by 5 bases, with 16 bases between. Germline loops: CDR1 MNHNS, CDR2 SASEGT. The CDR3 extends over 15 amino acids. The CDR3 sequence is CASSETVGQSHEQYF. The CDR3 DNA is TGTGCCAGCAGTGAAACGGTGGGACAAAGTCACGAGCAGTACTTC.

The rearrangement links TRBV11-2 to TRBJ2-7, with D tentatively TRBD1 (5 bases). V lost 1 base, J lost 6 bases, and 10 bases lay in between. The length of the CDR3 is 13 residues. CDR1 SGHAT and CDR2 FQNNGV come from the germline V gene. CDR3 sequence (DNA): TGTGCCAGCAGCTTAGTGGGGCTCGGCGAGCAGTACTTC. This codes for CASSLVGLGEQYF.

Note on this clone: Other DNA sequences in the sample encode the same CDR3. The CDR3 loop is CASSFASGYYEQYF. CDR3 bases: TGTGCCAGCAGTTTTGCTAGCGGATACTACGAGCAGTACTTC. V and J are TRBV27 and TRBJ2-7, with TRBD2 identical over 7 bases. The CDR3 is made up of 14 amino acids. The germline V gene encodes CDR1 MNHEY and CDR2 SMNVEV (reference sequence). V gave up 3 bases and J gave up 3 bases; unmatched junction bases: 5.

This chain uses TRBV30 with TRBJ1-2; 7 bases map to TRBD1. The CDR3 contains 13 residues. Per germline, CDR1 GTSNPN and CDR2 SVGIG (reference sequence). This chain's CDR3 is CAVPRGLWDGYTF. The CDR3 nucleotides read TGTGCGGTCCCGAGGGGGCTCTGGGATGGCTACACCTTC.

The chain recombines TRBV2 with TRBJ2-3, with D maybe TRBD1 (5 bases). Trimming took off 5 bases at V and 1 base at J, with 10 bases between the two ends. The CDR3 runs to 14 residues. In germline, CDR1 is SNHLY, CDR2 FYNNEI. Here the CDR3 reads CASSLWGGTDTQYF. Here the CDR3 DNA reads TGTGCCAGCAGTTTATGGGGCGGCACAGATACGCAGTATTTT.

The sample holds one count of this clone. Written as DNA, the CDR3 is TGTGCCACCAGCAGAGAGTGGGGTGATAATGAGCAGTTCTTC. Its protein product is CATSREWGDNEQFF. The V call is TRBV15, the J call TRBJ2-1; D gene unclear. Trimming stripped 0 bases from V and 7 bases from J, with 10 bases between. Germline assignment: CDR1 LNHNV and CDR2 YYDKDF (reference sequence). This CDR3 comprises 14 residues. The variable domain in full, with the rest retrieved from reference TRBV15 and TRBJ2-1, is DAMVIQNPRYQVTQFGKPVTLSCSQTLNHNVMYWYQQKSSQAPKLLFHYYDKDFNNEADTPDNFQSRRPNTSFCFLDIRSPGLGDTAMYLCATSREWGDNEQFFGPGTRLTVL.

The chain is built from TRBV7-9 and TRBJ2-3; 14 bases map to TRBD2. The length of the CDR3 is 16 residues. In germline, CDR1 is SEHNR, CDR2 FQNEAQ (reference sequence). V shed 7 bases and J 3 bases; nucleotides not matched to a gene: 6. The CDR3 reads CASTRLAGGITDTQYF. The CDR3 DNA reads as TGTGCCAGCACCCGACTAGCGGGAGGGATTACAGATACGCAGTATTTT.

Points on this clone: Within the sample, other DNA sequences also encode this same CDR3. The chain couples TRBV7-6 to TRBJ2-7; D remains unclear. Germline V lookup: CDR1 SGHVS, CDR2 FNYEAQ. Deletions cut 1 base from V and 2 bases from J, with 3 bases between. The CDR3 is 12 residues long. The CDR3 DNA is TGTGCCAGCAGCTTAGTAGCCTACGAGCAGTACTTC. Its translation is CASSLVAYEQYF.

The genes are TRBV27 and TRBJ2-1; 12 bases fit TRBD2. V shed 4 bases and J 6 bases; nucleotides not matched to a gene: 7. Germline V lookup: CDR1 MNHEY, CDR2 SMNVEV (reference sequence). This CDR3 contains 16 residues. The CDR3 reads CASSWLAGGPGNEQFF. The DNA of the CDR3 is TGTGCCAGCAGTTGGCTAGCGGGAGGGCCGGGCAATGAGCAGTTCTTC.

The rearrangement joins TRBV19 to TRBJ2-7; D remains unclear. This CDR3 spans 13 amino acids. V was shortened by 3 bases and J by 3 bases, with 9 bases between the two germline ends. CDR1 is LNHDA and CDR2 is SQIVND in the germline V gene (reference sequence). CDR3 residues: CASSISLNYEQYF. For the CDR3, the DNA is TGTGCCAGTAGTATCTCCCTCAACTACGAGCAGTACTTC. Variable domain in full (rest from reference TRBV19 and TRBJ2-7): DGGITQSPKYLFRKEGQNVTLSCEQNLNHDAMYWYRQDPGQGLRLIYYSQIVNDFQKGDIAEGYSVSREKKESFPLTVTSAQKNPTAFYLCASSISLNYEQYFGPGTRLTVT.

This chain links TRBV27 with TRBJ1-1, with 10 nucleotides matching TRBD1. The germline gives CDR1 MNHEY, CDR2 SMNVEV (reference sequence). V was clipped by 9 bases and J by 4 bases; unmatched bases: 5. The CDR3 runs to 13 residues. DNA for the CDR3: TGTGCCAGTGCCGGGACAGGGGCCACTGAAGCTTTCTTT. Its protein is CASAGTGATEAFF.

The chain is built from TRBV10-1 and TRBJ2-7, with 13 positions matching TRBD2. With V trimmed by 6 bases and J by 2 bases, 4 bases remained unmatched. This CDR3 has 15 amino acids. CDR1 is WNHNN, CDR2 SYGVQD, per germline (reference sequence). The DNA for the CDR3 is TGCGCCAGCAGCCGCGGACTAGCGGGAGCCTACGAGCAGTACTTC. Protein: CASSRGLAGAYEQYF.

V gene TRBV11-2 combines with J gene TRBJ2-7, with 8 bases matching TRBD1. CDR1 and CDR2 (germline): SGHAT, FQNNGV. V was pared by 0 bases and J by 2 bases, with 12 bases of the junction left unmatched. This CDR3 has 18 residues. Here the CDR3 reads CASSLDLGSTGVTYEQYF. The CDR3 nucleotides read TGTGCCAGCAGCTTAGATTTGGGCTCGACAGGGGTCACCTACGAGCAGTACTTC.

This clone was detected once. This chain connects TRBV4-3 to TRBJ2-7; TRBD1 agrees at 7 bases. The J segment lost 6 bases and the V segment lost 0 bases, leaving 5 bases of the junction unmatched. CDR1 and CDR2 from the germline V gene are LGHNA and YSLEER. This CDR3 region has 14 residues. CDR3 protein: CASSQEKDRPEQYF. In nucleotides, the CDR3 is TGCGCCAGCAGCCAAGAAAAGGACAGGCCCGAGCAGTACTTC.

This clone occurred a few times. At the DNA level, this CDR3 is encoded by other sequences in the same sample as well. The rearrangement links TRBV30 to TRBJ2-6, with D possibly TRBD1 on 6 matching bases. There are 14 residues in the CDR3. Deletions cut 0 bases from V and 4 bases from J, with 7 bases between. Germline V gives CDR1 GTSNPN, CDR2 SVGIG (reference sequence). The CDR3 spells CAWSVGAGANVLTF. CDR3 nucleotides: TGTGCCTGGAGTGTGGGGGCCGGGGCCAACGTCCTGACTTTC.

The chain recombines TRBV7-8 with TRBJ1-1; D may be TRBD1 (5 bases). The V and J ends lost 2 bases and 5 bases respectively, with 12 bases between them. CDR3 length equals 14 residues. Germline CDR1 SGHVS, CDR2 FQNEAQ. The CDR3 sequence is CASSLYPGSTEAFF. The CDR3 DNA reads TGTGCCAGCAGCTTATATCCAGGGAGTACTGAAGCTTTCTTT.

The CDR3 DNA follows: TGTGCCAGCAGTACCTACGGGGCTATTGGCACCGGGGAGCTGTTTTTT. This translates into CASSTYGAIGTGELFF. The V and J genes are TRBV6-6 and TRBJ2-2, with D possibly called TRBD1 or TRBD2 (5 bases each). Trimming stripped 5 bases from V and 4 bases from J, with 17 bases between. CDR1 and CDR2 from the germline V gene are MNHNY and SVGAGI (reference sequence). The CDR3 totals 16 residues.

The gene calls are TRBV18 and TRBJ2-3; unclear D gene. The CDR3 is 13 amino acids. The ends were cut back, 6 bases at V and 6 bases at J, with 13 bases in the middle. Looked up from germline, CDR1 is KGHSH and CDR2 is LQKENI. The DNA of the CDR3 is TGTGCCAGCTCCTTGACGGTCCGCGATACGCAGTATTTT. Amino acid sequence: CASSLTVRDTQYF.

This sequence joins TRBV6-6 and TRBJ2-7; 9 bases match TRBD1. The germline gives CDR1 MNHNY, CDR2 SVGAGI (reference sequence). After removal of 6 bases from V and 2 bases from J, the junction contained 5 bases not matched to a gene. The CDR3 runs 14 residues. The DNA for the CDR3 is TGTGCCAGCAGCCTCGGACAGGGGCCCTACGAGCAGTACTTC. Protein: CASSLGQGPYEQYF.